The rows below give T cell receptor beta chains drawn from one sample of a study of blood T cell repertoires in COVID-19. Clones were read by immunoSEQ multiplex PCR, and TCRdb kept only the in-frame ones, dropping some. The sample has about 140,000 clones; around 90% are singletons. The sample consisted of peripheral blood. The receptor set was obtained from a woman in her forties or fifties with acute or convalescent COVID-19. Each CDR3 is given with its conserved first and last residue. A D gene is named only where the DNA matches it firmly. Clone size is not always given. Where it is, it says once, few, many or a class for expanded clones.

>TRBJ2-2|TRBD2|TRBV10-3|.
CAIRGTSGSRAGELFF
TGTGCCATCAGGGGGACTAGCGGGAGTAGAGCCGGGGAGCTGTTTTTT
>TRBJ2-3|.|TRBV18|.
CASSHRAQGIGTDTQYF
TGTGCCAGCTCACACCGGGCCCAGGGGATAGGCACAGATACGCAGTATTTT
>TRBJ2-3|TRBD2|TRBV7-9|.
CASSLGLAADTQYF
TGTGCCAGCAGCTTAGGACTAGCGGCAGATACGCAGTATTTT
>TRBJ2-1|TRBD1|TRBV11-2|.
CASSLGDRSSAEQFF
TGTGCCAGCAGCTTAGGGGACAGATCCTCGGCGGAGCAGTTCTTC
>TRBJ2-2|TRBD1|TRBV28|.
CASRLTGATGELFF
TGTGCCAGCAGACTCACAGGGGCCACCGGGGAGCTGTTTTTT
>TRBJ1-6|TRBD1|TRBV2|.
CASSETGVGSPLHF
TGTGCCAGCAGCGAAACAGGGGTAGGATCACCCCTCCACTTT
>TRBJ1-4|.|TRBV29-1|.
CSVGLQGGNEKLFF
TGCAGCGTTGGGCTACAGGGAGGGAATGAAAAACTGTTTTTT
>TRBJ2-7|TRBD2|TRBV6-2/TRBV6-3|.
CASSIQRGPNPTGQYF
TGTGCCAGCAGTATACAGCGGGGCCCTAATCCTACGGGGCAGTACTTC
>TRBJ1-6|.|TRBV9|.
CASKASSYNSPLHF
TGTGCCAGCAAAGCGAGCTCCTATAATTCACCCCTCCACTTT
>TRBJ2-3|TRBD2|TRBV4-1|.
CASSQDGPGLASRTQYF
TGCGCCAGCAGCCAAGATGGGCCGGGACTAGCATCACGTACGCAGTATTTT
>TRBJ1-1|.|TRBV18|.
CASSGAGASMFTEAFF
TGTGCCAGCTCGGGCGCGGGGGCGTCAATGTTCACTGAAGCTTTCTTT
>TRBJ1-1|.|TRBV19|.
CASSTQGNTEAFF
TGTGCCAGTAGCACACAGGGGAACACTGAAGCTTTCTTT
>TRBJ2-2|TRBD1|TRBV5-1|.
CASSSGQGPGTGELFF
TGCGCCAGCAGCTCCGGACAGGGACCGGGGACCGGGGAGCTGTTTTTT
>TRBJ2-7|.|TRBV5-1|.
CASSFSASYEQYF
TGCGCCAGCAGCTTCTCAGCGTCCTACGAGCAGTACTTC
>TRBJ2-1|TRBD2|TRBV27|.
CASSFWTSGNGEQFF
TGTGCCAGCAGTTTCTGGACTAGCGGGAATGGTGAGCAGTTCTTC
>TRBJ2-7|.|TRBV9|.
CASSVDGLRREQYF
TGTGCCAGCAGCGTAGACGGACTCCGTAGGGAGCAGTACTTC
>TRBJ1-4|TRBD1|TRBV13|once
CASSRTGGVEKLFF
TGTGCCAGCAGCCGAACAGGGGGAGTTGAAAAACTGTTTTTT
>TRBJ1-2|.|TRBV4-1|.
CASSQDSGGIGYGYTF
TGCGCCAGCAGCCAAGATTCGGGGGGCATCGGCTATGGCTACACCTTC
>TRBJ2-1|.|TRBV4-2|.
CASSQEETAGYNEQFF
TGTGCCAGCAGCCAAGAGGAAACTGCGGGGTACAATGAGCAGTTCTTC
>TRBJ2-3|TRBD2|TRBV5-4|.
CASSRPLAGITDTQYF
TGTGCCAGCAGCCGACCACTAGCGGGGATCACAGATACGCAGTATTTT
>TRBJ1-2|TRBD1|TRBV9|once
CASSVGDRVPYGYTF
TGTGCCAGCAGCGTAGGAGACAGGGTCCCCTATGGCTACACCTTC
>TRBJ2-3|TRBD1|TRBV5-4|.
CASSRDRAPDTQYF
TGTGCCAGCAGCCGCGACAGGGCGCCAGATACGCAGTATTTT
>TRBJ2-7|.|TRBV20-1|.
CSASAGSYEQYF
TGCAGTGCTAGTGCAGGTTCCTACGAGCAGTACTTC
>TRBJ1-4|.|TRBV20-1|.
CSASRGTYEKLFF
TGCAGTGCTAGTCGGGGGACGTATGAAAAACTGTTTTTT
>TRBJ1-1|.|TRBV6-5|once
CASRTGQGFTEAFF
TGTGCCAGCAGGACCGGGCAGGGGTTCACTGAAGCTTTCTTT
>TRBJ1-1|TRBD1|TRBV19|few
CASSTGQMFEAFF
TGTGCCAGTAGTACGGGACAGATGTTTGAAGCTTTCTTT
>TRBJ1-3|.|TRBV19|.
CASSKQDSGNTIYF
TGTGCCAGTAGTAAACAGGACTCTGGAAACACCATATATTTT
>TRBJ2-7|TRBD2|TRBV7-3|once
CASSSSRLASLEQYF
TGTGCCAGCAGCTCCAGCCGACTAGCGAGTCTCGAGCAGTACTTC
>TRBJ1-3|.|TRBV6-2/TRBV6-3|.
CASSRPGLNGNTIYF
TGTGCCAGCAGTAGACCGGGACTCAATGGAAACACCATATATTTT
>TRBJ2-7|.|TRBV5-1|.
CASSLEDFSYEQYF
TGCGCCAGCAGCTTAGAAGACTTCTCCTACGAGCAGTACTTC
>TRBJ2-7|.|TRBV3-1/TRBV3-2|few
CASSQDWSSYEQYF
TGTGCCAGCAGCCAAGACTGGAGCTCCTACGAGCAGTACTTC
>TRBJ1-5|.|TRBV24-1|few
CATSDNNRVVSNQPQHF
TGTGCCACCAGTGACAACAACAGGGTTGTAAGCAATCAGCCCCAGCATTTT
>TRBJ2-1|TRBD2|TRBV7-6|.
CASSLVGGFSGRGSYNEQFF
TGTGCCAGCAGCTTAGTTGGAGGTTTTAGCGGGAGGGGCTCCTACAATGAGCAGTTCTTC
>TRBJ1-4|.|TRBV5-1|few
CASSLSGINEKLFF
TGCGCCAGCAGCTTGAGCGGGATTAATGAAAAACTGTTTTTT
>TRBJ1-6|.|TRBV19|.
CASSINRGDNSPLHF
TGTGCCAGTAGTATAAACCGGGGGGACAATTCACCCCTCCACTTT
>TRBJ1-2|.|TRBV5-1|.
CASSSAGASPNYGYTF
TGCGCCAGCAGCTCGGCGGGGGCGTCCCCTAACTATGGCTACACCTTC
>TRBJ2-3|.|TRBV12-3/TRBV12-4|.
CASSSGVADTQYF
TGTGCCAGCAGTTCAGGGGTCGCAGATACGCAGTATTTT
>TRBJ2-1|.|TRBV6-5|.
CASREGGATYNEQFF
TGTGCCAGCAGGGAGGGGGGGGCCACCTACAATGAGCAGTTCTTC
>TRBJ1-6|TRBD1|TRBV9|.
CASSVATGGSSPLHF
TGTGCCAGCAGCGTAGCCACAGGGGGTAGTTCACCCCTCCACTTT